This T cell receptor (beta chain) was captured in a study of blood T cell repertoires in COVID-19. Only in-frame clones appear in the TCRdb table, and some are missing; sequencing was by immunoSEQ multiplex PCR. The sample gives about 120,000 clones, around 77% of which show up once; 7.9% is in the top ten. Trimming removed 2 bases at V and 4 bases at J, with 5 bases between. Per germline, CDR1 LNHDA and CDR2 SQIVND (reference sequence). This CDR3 contains 12 residues. The V and J genes are TRBV19 and TRBJ1-2; no clear D gene. The material sequenced was peripheral blood. The sequence was collected from a human donor in a cohort sampled during active COVID-19. In DNA form, the CDR3 reads TGTGCCAGTAGTATACTAGGCTATGGCTACACCTTC. Translation: CASSILGYGYTF.